This TCR beta chain was documented in a study of PD-L1 blockade in urothelial cancer. Study-wide background: At 6 weeks and at 3 weeks (second dose) after treatment start, blood was analyzed.

The V and J ends lost 4 bases and 6 bases, in that order; junction bases with no gene match: 9. The CDR3 consists of 15 residues. The germline V gene has CDR1 SGHNT and CDR2 YYREEE (reference sequence). Time point noted: pretreatment peripheral blood. Clones were sequenced by immunoSEQ multiplex PCR, and TCRdb holds only the in-frame ones, with some missing. The sample carries 85,000 to 95,000 clones, about 89% recorded once. The sample consisted of PBMCs, taken around atezolizumab (anti-PD-L1) treatment. The chain couples TRBV5-4 to TRBJ1-4; the match to TRBD1 covers 7 bases. This sequence originates from a woman over 75 with urothelial cancer. Here the CDR3 reads CASSTRTGGHEKLFF. DNA for the CDR3: TGTGCCAGCAGCACCCGGACAGGTGGACATGAAAAACTGTTTTTT.